Below are 21 T cell receptor gamma chains sequenced from a single sample in a study of gamma-delta T cells after stem cell transplantation. TCRdb fed the RT-PCR reads to CATT. The data hold 1,200 or so gamma-chain clones, with approximately 85% observed a single time. Sequencing used gamma-delta T cells. The receptors originated from a human donor. It is not recorded whose cells these are; they may come from a transplant donor.

This clone occurred once. The rearrangement links TRGV2 to TRGJP2. The J gene, not given by TCRdb, was assigned here from a germline match of the nucleotide sequence. The CDR3 totals 15 residues. Germline values: CDR1 EGSNGY, CDR2 YDSYNSKV. J gave up 6 bases and V 2 bases, and 9 bases lay outside the gene matches. This CDR3 is CATWDAPRGDWIKTF. CDR3 sequence (DNA): TGTGCCACCTGGGACGCGCCTCGGGGTGATTGGATCAAGACGTTT.

In DNA, the CDR3 is TGTGCCACCTGGTTGAATAAGAAACTCTTT. This encodes CATWLNKKLF. The chain uses TRGV4 and TRGJ1 or TRGJ2. The J gene comes from matching the DNA to germline here; TCRdb lacks it. The length of the CDR3 is 10 residues. Looked up from germline, CDR1 is EGSTGY and CDR2 is YDSYTSSV. V lost 6 bases, J lost 8 bases, and 4 bases stayed unmatched.

The chain uses TRGV5 and TRGJ1 or TRGJ2. Germline matching of the DNA provided the J gene here, since TCRdb leaves it blank. The CDR3 is made up of 11 amino acids. Looked up from germline, CDR1 is VINAFY and CDR2 is YDVSNSKD. The V gene end was trimmed by 0 bases and the J gene end by 11 bases; junction bases not matched to a gene: 4. The CDR3 coding sequence is TGTGCCACCTGGGACAGGCAGGAGAAACTCTTT. It translates to CATWDRQEKLF.

This clone was counted a few times. This chain links TRGV9 with TRGJ1 or TRGJ2. The J gene comes from matching the DNA to germline here; TCRdb lacks it. J lost 3 bases, V lost 1 base, and 6 bases had no gene match. The CDR3 is made up of 14 amino acids. CDR1 is GITISATS and CDR2 is ISYDGTV in the germline V gene (reference sequence). The CDR3 loop is CALWEVPPYYKKLF. The CDR3 DNA reads as TGTGCCTTGTGGGAGGTCCCTCCTTATTATAAGAAACTCTTT.

A few counts support this clone. The rearrangement uses TRGV2 and TRGJ1 or TRGJ2. Germline V CDR1 and CDR2: EGSNGY, YDSYNSKV. V trimming: 0 bases; J trimming: 6 bases; junction bases outside the gene matches: 8. CDR3 length: 14 residues. This CDR3 reads CATWDGPTGYKKLF. The CDR3 bases are TGTGCCACCTGGGACGGGCCAACCGGTTATAAGAAACTCTTT.

The chain is built from TRGV4 and TRGJ1 or TRGJ2. No J gene is reported in TCRdb; it was inferred here by comparing the DNA with germline. This CDR3 is 11 amino acids long. J was trimmed by 7 bases and V by 3 bases; bases with no gene match: 3. Germline CDR1 EGSTGY, CDR2 YDSYTSSV. The CDR3 region has the DNA TGTGCCACCTGGGATCAATATAAGAAACTCTTT. This codes for CATWDQYKKLF.

The chain uses TRGV3 and TRGJP1. No J segment appears in TCRdb, so it was assigned here by matching the sequence to germline. V shed 0 bases and J 8 bases; nucleotides not matched to a gene: 12. The CDR3 extends over 16 amino acids. Germline V gene lookup returns CDR1 VTNTFY and CDR2 YDVSTARD (reference sequence). The CDR3 nucleotides read TGTGCCACCTGGGACAGGGGGCGTCCGATCGGTTGGTTCAAGATATTT. Amino acids: CATWDRGRPIGWFKIF.

This chain links TRGV4 with TRGJ1 or TRGJ2. Here the J gene came from matching the DNA to germline, since TCRdb omits it. The CDR3 runs to 15 residues. V was pared by 0 bases and J by 0 bases, with 5 bases of the junction left unmatched. Germline CDR1 EGSTGY, CDR2 YDSYTSSV. The CDR3 protein is CATWDGPENYYKKLF. CDR3 sequence (DNA): TGTGCCACCTGGGATGGGCCGGAGAATTATTATAAGAAACTCTTT.

The V gene was identified as TRGV3, while no J gene was called. CDR3 length equals 13 residues. Germline V gives CDR1 VTNTFY, CDR2 YDVSTARD (reference sequence). CDR3 protein: CATWDRNYYKELF. The CDR3 DNA reads TGTGCCACCTGGGACCGGAATTATTATAAGGAACTCTTT.

The chain employs TRGV2 and TRGJ1 or TRGJ2. As TCRdb names no J gene, one was assigned here on the basis of a DNA match to germline. The CDR3 is 11 residues long. V lost 0 bases and J lost 12; bases outside the gene matches: 5. Looked up from germline, CDR1 is EGSNGY and CDR2 is YDSYNSKV. CDR3: CATWDGLGKLF. The CDR3 DNA follows: TGTGCCACCTGGGACGGGCTTGGGAAACTCTTT.

J is TRGJ1 or TRGJ2 and V is TRGV2. Assignment of the J gene here rests on matching the DNA to germline, because TCRdb gives none. Trimming removed 2 bases from V and 8 bases from J; junction bases left unmatched: 0. In germline, CDR1 is EGSNGY, CDR2 YDSYNSKV. The CDR3 contains 10 residues. CDR3 amino acids: CATWDDKKLF. Here the CDR3 DNA reads TGTGCCACCTGGGACGATAAGAAACTCTTT.

CDR3 residues: CATWDGRAGYYKKLF. CDR3 in DNA: TGTGCCACCTGGGACGGGCGGGCGGGATATTATAAGAAACTCTTT. The genes are TRGV2 and TRGJ1 or TRGJ2. TCRdb supplies no J gene; here it was assigned by aligning the nucleotide sequence to germline. Trimming cost V 0 bases and J 4 bases; bases outside gene matches: 9. This CDR3 has 15 residues. Germline lookup yields CDR1 EGSNGY and CDR2 YDSYNSKV.

The chain is built from TRGV9 and TRGJ1 or TRGJ2. In the absence of a J gene in TCRdb, the DNA was matched to germline to assign it here. Germline V gene lookup returns CDR1 GITISATS and CDR2 ISYDGTV (reference sequence). The CDR3 runs to 14 residues. With V trimmed by 0 bases and J by 5 bases, 7 bases remained unmatched. The CDR3 DNA sequence: TGTGCCTTGTGGGAGGTGCAAGGACATTATAAGAAACTCTTT. Its protein is CALWEVQGHYKKLF.

No V gene was called here, but the J gene is TRGJ1 or TRGJ2. The CDR3 runs 13 residues. The CDR3 bases are TGTGCCACCTGGGATGAGGATTATTATAAGAAACTCTTT. Amino acid sequence: CATWDEDYYKKLF.

The chain couples TRGV5 to TRGJP2. The J gene is absent in TCRdb and was assigned here via DNA matching to germline. V trimming: 4 bases; J trimming: 4 bases; junction bases outside the gene matches: 3. Looked up from germline, CDR1 is VINAFY and CDR2 is YDVSNSKD. The length of the CDR3 is 13 residues. This chain's CDR3 is CATWDHSDWIKTF. The CDR3 DNA is TGTGCCACCTGGGATCATAGTGATTGGATCAAGACGTTT.

The chain has TRGV5 and TRGJ1 or TRGJ2. Germline matching of the DNA provided the J gene here, since TCRdb leaves it blank. The CDR3 sequence is 10 residues long. With V trimmed by 3 bases and J by 12 bases, 5 bases remained unmatched. CDR1 VINAFY and CDR2 YDVSNSKD come from the germline V gene. DNA for the CDR3: TGTGCCACCTGGGACGAGAGGAAACTCTTT. This sequence encodes CATWDERKLF.

This clone is a singleton in its sample. V is TRGV5 and J is TRGJ1 or TRGJ2. TCRdb does not report a J gene; here it was assigned by matching the DNA to germline references. The CDR3 covers 18 residues. In germline, CDR1 is VINAFY, CDR2 YDVSNSKD. The J segment lost 5 bases and the V segment lost 0 bases, leaving 19 bases of the junction unmatched. The CDR3 here is CATWDRPGSCERNYKKLF. For the CDR3, the DNA is TGTGCCACCTGGGACAGGCCGGGTAGCTGCGAGAGGAATTATAAGAAACTCTTT.

The chain joins TRGV8 to TRGJP2. Matching the DNA to germline supplied the J gene, which TCRdb does not give. From germline, CDR1 is VENAVY and CDR2 YDSYNSRV. V shed 4 bases, J shed 4 bases, and the junction held 3 bases outside the gene matches. The CDR3 runs to 13 residues. The CDR3 sequence is CATWETSDWIKTF. The CDR3 nucleotides read TGTGCCACCTGGGAGACTAGTGATTGGATCAAGACGTTT.

The chain joins TRGV9 to TRGJP. No J gene is reported in TCRdb; it was inferred here by comparing the DNA with germline. The CDR3 contains 15 residues. Trimming cost V 5 bases and J 7 bases; bases outside gene matches: 5. Germline V CDR1 and CDR2: GITISATS, ISYDGTV (reference sequence). The CDR3 DNA is TGTGCCTTGTGGGTCGGCGAGTTGGGCAAAAAAATCAAGGTATTT. The encoded protein is CALWVGELGKKIKVF.

V and J are TRGV2 and TRGJ1 or TRGJ2. Because TCRdb records no J gene, it was assigned here through a match of the DNA to germline. CDR3 size: 12 residues. Per germline, CDR1 EGSNGY and CDR2 YDSYNSKV. V dropped 4 bases and J dropped 6; count of bases not matched to a gene: 6. The CDR3 DNA reads TGTGCCACCTGGGATGGGGGTTATAAGAAACTCTTT. It specifies CATWDGGYKKLF.

The chain has TRGV2 and TRGJ1 or TRGJ2. The J gene, not given by TCRdb, was assigned here from a germline match of the nucleotide sequence. The CDR3 is 12 amino acids. The junction had 2 bases not matched to a gene; V was cut back by 0 bases and J by 6 bases. Germline CDR1 EGSNGY, CDR2 YDSYNSKV. The chain's CDR3 is CATWDGRYKKLF. DNA for the CDR3: TGTGCCACCTGGGACGGGCGTTATAAGAAACTCTTT.